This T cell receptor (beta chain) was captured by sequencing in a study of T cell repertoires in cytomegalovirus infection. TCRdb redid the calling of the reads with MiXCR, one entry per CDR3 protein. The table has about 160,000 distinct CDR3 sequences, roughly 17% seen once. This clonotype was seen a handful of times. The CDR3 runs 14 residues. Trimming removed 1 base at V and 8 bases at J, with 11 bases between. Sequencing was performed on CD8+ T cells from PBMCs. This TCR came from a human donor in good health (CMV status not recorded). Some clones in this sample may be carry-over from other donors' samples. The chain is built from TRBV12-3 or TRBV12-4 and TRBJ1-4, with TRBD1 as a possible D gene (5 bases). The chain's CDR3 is CASSLEGRQEKLFF. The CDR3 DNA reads TGTGCCAGCAGTTTAGAGGGACGCCAAGAAAAACTGTTTTTT.